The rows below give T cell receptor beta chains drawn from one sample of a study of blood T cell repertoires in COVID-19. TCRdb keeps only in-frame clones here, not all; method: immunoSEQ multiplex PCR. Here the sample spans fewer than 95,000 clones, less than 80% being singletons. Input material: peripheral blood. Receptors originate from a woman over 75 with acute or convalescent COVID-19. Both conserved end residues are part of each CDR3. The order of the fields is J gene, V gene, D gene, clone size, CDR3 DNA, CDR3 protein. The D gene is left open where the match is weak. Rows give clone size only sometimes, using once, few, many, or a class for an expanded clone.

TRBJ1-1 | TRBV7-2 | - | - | TGTGCCAGCACCCTGCGGGGTTTCAGGGCGAACACTGAAGCTTTCTTT | CASTLRGFRANTEAFF
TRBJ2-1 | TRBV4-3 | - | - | TGCGCCAGCAGCCAAGAGGTCGGGGGACCAAACAATGAGCAGTTCTTC | CASSQEVGGPNNEQFF
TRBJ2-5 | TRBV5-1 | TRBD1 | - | TGCGCCAGCAGCTCCAGACAGGGGACGCAAGAGACCCAGTACTTC | CASSSRQGTQETQYF
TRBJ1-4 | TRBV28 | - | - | TGTGCCAGCAGTTCCGGGGGGTTAAATGAAAAACTGTTTTTT | CASSSGGLNEKLFF
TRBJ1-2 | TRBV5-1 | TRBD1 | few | TGCGCCAGCAGCTGGGGACAGGGGGCCTTTGGCTACACCTTC | CASSWGQGAFGYTF
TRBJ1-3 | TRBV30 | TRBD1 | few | TGTGCCTGGAATCCAGGGGGGAGATGGGGAAACACCATATATTTT | CAWNPGGRWGNTIYF
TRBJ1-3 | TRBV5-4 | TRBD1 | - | TGTGCCAGCAGCTCCGCACAGGGGGCATCGGGAAACACCATATATTTT | CASSSAQGASGNTIYF
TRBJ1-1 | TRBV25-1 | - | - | TGTGCCAGCAGTGACCGCTGGACACTTACGAACACTGAAGCTTTCTTT | CASSDRWTLTNTEAFF
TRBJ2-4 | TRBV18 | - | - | TGTGCCAGCTCAAGGGTAACTACTCAGCGGGACATTCAGTACTTC | CASSRVTTQRDIQYF
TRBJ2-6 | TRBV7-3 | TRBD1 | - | TGTGCCAGCAGCTCCCCAGGGGGCGAGGGCCAGGGAGGGGCCAACGTCCTGACTTTC | CASSSPGGEGQGGANVLTF
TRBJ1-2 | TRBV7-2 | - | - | TGTGCCAGCAGCTTAACTGGGGCTACTAACTATGGCTACACCTTC | CASSLTGATNYGYTF
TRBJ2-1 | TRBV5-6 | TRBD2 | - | TGTGCCAGCAGCTTGGGCTCCGGGACTAGAGGCTCGGGTGAGCAGTTCTTC | CASSLGSGTRGSGEQFF
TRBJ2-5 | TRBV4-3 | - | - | TGCGCCAGCAGCCAAGATCGTCCAGGGTGGGGAGAGACCCAGTACTTC | CASSQDRPGWGETQYF
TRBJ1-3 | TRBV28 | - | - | TGTGCCAGCTCCTGGGGGGCTGGAAACACCATATATTTT | CASSWGAGNTIYF
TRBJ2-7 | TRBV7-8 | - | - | TGTGCCAGCAGATATAACTTCTCCTACGAGCAGTACTTC | CASRYNFSYEQYF
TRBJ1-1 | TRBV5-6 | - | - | TGTGCCAGCAGCTTAAGGGGCAGCTACGGTTCTTTCTCAATTTTT | CASSLRGSYGSFSIF
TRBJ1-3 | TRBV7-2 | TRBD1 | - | TGTGCCAGCAGCTCGGACAGGGGTGGAAACACCATATATTTT | CASSSDRGGNTIYF
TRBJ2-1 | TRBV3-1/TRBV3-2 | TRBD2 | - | TGTGCCAGCAGCCAGTGGACTAGCGGGGGCCCCAGCTCCTACAATGAGCAGTTCTTC | CASSQWTSGGPSSYNEQFF
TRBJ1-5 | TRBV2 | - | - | TGTGCCAGTAGCGGCAGGGATCAGCCCCAGCATTTT | CASSGRDQPQHF
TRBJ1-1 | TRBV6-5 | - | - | TGTGCCAGCACCTTGAGCACGAGCACTGAAGCTTTCTTT | CASTLSTSTEAFF
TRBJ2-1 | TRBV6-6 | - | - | TGTGCCAGCAGTTTAGGGGCGTTCGATAATGAGCAGTTCTTC | CASSLGAFDNEQFF
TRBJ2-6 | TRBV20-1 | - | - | TGCAGTGCTAGTATGGGGGCCCCTCACGTCCTGACTTTC | CSASMGAPHVLTF
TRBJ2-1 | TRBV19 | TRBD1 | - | TGTGCCAGTAGTATAGATCCTGGGACAGGGGGATACAATGAGCAGTTCTTC | CASSIDPGTGGYNEQFF
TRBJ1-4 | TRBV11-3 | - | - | TGTGCCAGCAGCGAGCAGGGAGGAGAAAAACTGTTTTTT | CASSEQGGEKLFF
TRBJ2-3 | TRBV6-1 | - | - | TGTGCCAGCAGTGAACTCCTAGTTGGTACGCAGTATTTT | CASSELLVGTQYF
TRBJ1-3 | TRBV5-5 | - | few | TGTGCCAGCAGCTTGGTTTCGGGAAACACCATATATTTT | CASSLVSGNTIYF
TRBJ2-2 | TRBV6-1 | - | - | TGTGCCAGCAGTGAAGGGACAGGAGGGGCCGGGGAGCTGTTTTTT | CASSEGTGGAGELFF
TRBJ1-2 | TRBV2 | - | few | TGTGCCAGCACTACGGAACTACTATTCTATGGCTACACCTTC | CASTTELLFYGYTF